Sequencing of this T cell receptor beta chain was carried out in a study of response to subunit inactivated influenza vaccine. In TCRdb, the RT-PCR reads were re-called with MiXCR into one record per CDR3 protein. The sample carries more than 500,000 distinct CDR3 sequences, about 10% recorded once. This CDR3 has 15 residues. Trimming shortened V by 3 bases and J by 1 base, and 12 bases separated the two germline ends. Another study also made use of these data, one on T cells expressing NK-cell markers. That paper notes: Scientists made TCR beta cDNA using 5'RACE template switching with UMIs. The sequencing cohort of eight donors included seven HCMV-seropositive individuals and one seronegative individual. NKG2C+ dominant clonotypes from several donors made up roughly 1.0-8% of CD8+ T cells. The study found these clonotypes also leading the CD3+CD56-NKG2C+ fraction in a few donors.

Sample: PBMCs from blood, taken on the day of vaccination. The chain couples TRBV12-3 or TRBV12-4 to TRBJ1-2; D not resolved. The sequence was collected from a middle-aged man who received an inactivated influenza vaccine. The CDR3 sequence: CASSFRRPGNYGYTF. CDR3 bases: TGTGCCAGCAGTTTCCGCAGGCCCGGTAACTATGGCTACACCTTC.